These 19 T cell receptor beta chains were all obtained from the same sample, sequenced in a study of T cells after yellow fever vaccination. TCRdb re-called the 5' RACE reads through MiXCR, storing one row per CDR3 protein. The data contain over 100,000 distinct CDR3 sequences, 8% to 9.5% of them singletons. The input for sequencing was CD8+ T cells sorted from PBMCs, taken 45 days after the yellow fever booster vaccination. These receptors were collected from a man younger than 45 who received the YFV17D yellow fever vaccine.

This clonotype was recorded at least ten times. The gene calls are TRBV7-9 and TRBJ2-7; D possibly corresponds to TRBD2 (6 bases). Trimming removed 6 bases from V and 3 bases from J, with 12 bases in between. The CDR3 covers 13 residues. From germline, CDR1 is SEHNR and CDR2 FQNEAQ (reference sequence). The CDR3 nucleotides are TGTGCCAGCAGATATAGCGGAGACTACGAGCAGTACTTC. This gives the protein CASRYSGDYEQYF. The full variable domain, completed using reference TRBV7-9 and TRBJ2-7, is DTGVSQNPRHKITKRGQNVTFRCDPISEHNRLYWYRQTLGQGPEFLTYFQNEAQLEKSRLLSDRFSAERPKGSFSTLEIQRTEQGDSAMYLCASRYSGDYEQYFGPGTRLTVT.

This clonotype was picked up many times. V gene TRBV24-1 combines with J gene TRBJ2-7, with TRBD2 matching 9 bases. In germline, CDR1 is KGHDR, CDR2 SFDVKD. This CDR3 contains 16 residues. J gave up 7 bases and V 7 bases, and 16 bases lay outside the gene matches. This chain's CDR3 is CATSSLGIAGEVEQYF. In DNA form, the CDR3 reads TGTGCCACCAGCTCGCTGGGGATAGCGGGAGAAGTGGAGCAGTACTTC.

This clonotype has a count of ten or more. The chain carries TRBV6-5 and TRBJ2-2, with D possibly matching TRBD2 (7 bases). V was trimmed by 11 bases and J by 5 bases, leaving 15 bases between them. CDR1 is MNHEY and CDR2 is SVGAGI in the germline V gene. The CDR3 sequence is 13 residues long. CDR3 in amino acids: CAHRGGITGELFF. The DNA for the CDR3 is TGTGCCCATAGGGGGGGGATAACCGGGGAGCTGTTTTTT.

This clonotype appeared many times. V is TRBV2 and J is TRBJ1-2; the D is unclear. V gave up 5 bases and J gave up 4 bases, with 5 bases separating them. The CDR3 sequence is 11 residues long. CDR1 is SNHLY and CDR2 is FYNNEI in the germline V gene. The CDR3 region has the DNA TGTGCCAGCAGTCCTTCCTATGGCTACACCTTC. Its protein product is CASSPSYGYTF.

This clonotype was counted at least ten times. The rearrangement uses TRBV6-1 and TRBJ2-7; perhaps TRBD2 as D (6 bases). The CDR3 sequence is 13 residues long. Trimming pared 6 bases from V and 3 bases from J, leaving 12 bases between. In germline, CDR1 is MNHNS, CDR2 SASEGT. The CDR3 is CASRAGRYYEQYF. The CDR3 DNA reads as TGTGCCAGCAGGGCAGGGAGGTACTACGAGCAGTACTTC.

The chain combines TRBV12-3 or TRBV12-4 with TRBJ2-1; 9 bases map to TRBD2. The V gene end was trimmed by 3 bases and the J gene end by 6 bases; junction bases not matched to a gene: 12. The CDR3 covers 17 residues. CDR3 nucleotides: TGTGCCAGCAGTTTGCAGGGGCTTATAGCGGGAGCCAATGAGCAGTTCTTC. It encodes CASSLQGLIAGANEQFF.

In its sample, this clonotype was seen many times. One end of the junction varies from germline; a read error may be responsible. The V gene is TRBV19, the J gene TRBJ2-7; D may be TRBD1 or TRBD2 (5 bases each). This CDR3 contains 17 residues. Germline assignment: CDR1 LNHDA and CDR2 SQIVND (reference sequence). This CDR3 is CASSALGWDGLSSEQYF. In nucleotides, the CDR3 is TGTGCCAGTAGTGCATTGGGCTGGGACGGGCTATCCTCCGAGCAGTACTTC.

This clonotype was detected a few times. The rearrangement uses TRBV12-3 or TRBV12-4 and TRBJ1-4; D unclear. This CDR3 contains 14 residues. Trimming shortened V by 5 bases and J by 0 bases, and 7 bases separated the two germline ends. CDR3 sequence: CASSPTATNEKLFF. The CDR3 nucleotides read TGTGCCAGCAGTCCGACTGCAACTAATGAAAAACTGTTTTTT.

This clonotype was recorded many times. The CDR3 sequence: CASSHRVSLPLVAESYGYTF. The CDR3 DNA follows: TGTGCCAGCAGCCACCGAGTTTCCTTACCCTTAGTGGCAGAATCTTATGGCTACACCTTC. The V call is TRBV27, the J call TRBJ1-2; D remains unclear. V was cut by 6 bases and J by 5 bases, with 34 bases left in between. From germline, CDR1 is MNHEY and CDR2 SMNVEV (reference sequence). This CDR3 contains 20 residues.

The V and J genes are TRBV18 and TRBJ2-2; TRBD1 is a possible D gene (6 bases). Germline lookup yields CDR1 KGHSH and CDR2 LQKENI. The V end lost 5 bases, the J end lost 2 bases, and 9 bases lay between the germline ends. The length of the CDR3 is 14 residues. The CDR3 sequence is CASSAQGNTGELFF. The CDR3 nucleotides read TGTGCCAGCTCAGCACAGGGAAACACCGGGGAGCTGTTTTTT.

This clonotype was counted at least ten times. The chain recombines TRBV27 with TRBJ2-5, with 11 bases lining up with TRBD2. The trim removed 5 bases at V and 12 bases at J, leaving 14 bases unmatched. Germline assignment: CDR1 MNHEY and CDR2 SMNVEV (reference sequence). The CDR3 is 15 residues long. The CDR3: CASSVEPGASGRKYF. CDR3 nucleotide sequence: TGTGCCAGCAGTGTCGAACCGGGGGCTAGCGGGAGGAAGTACTTC.

Remarks on this clonotype: The missing conserved phenylalanine or tryptophan at the end of this CDR3 makes a read error likely. This chain connects TRBV20-1 to TRBJ2-1; TRBD2 aligns across 9 bases. V lost 1 base, J lost 10 bases, and 14 bases stayed unmatched. There are 16 residues in the CDR3. The germline gives CDR1 DFQATT, CDR2 SNEGSKA (reference sequence). This CDR3 is CSARGGREGRLGEQFL. In DNA, the CDR3 is TGCAGTGCTAGAGGAGGGCGGGAGGGCCGGCTTGGCGAGCAGTTCTTA.

The rearrangement uses TRBV28 and TRBJ2-7; possible D gene TRBD2, 6 bases. Trimming took 5 bases from V and 2 from J, leaving 19 bases between them. Germline V gene sequence: CDR1 MDHEN, CDR2 SYDVKM. The CDR3 runs to 16 residues. CDR3 sequence reads: CASSPRGLPEPYEQYF. The CDR3 DNA reads TGTGCCAGCAGTCCCCGGGGACTCCCCGAGCCCTACGAGCAGTACTTC.

There are many counts of this clonotype. The CDR3 DNA reads as TGTGCCAGCCGGTTAGCGGGAGGTCCAGATACGCAGTATTTT. It codes for CASRLAGGPDTQYF. The genes are TRBV27 and TRBJ2-3, with 10 bases that match TRBD2. The CDR3 sequence is 14 residues long. J gave up 4 bases and V 8 bases, and 6 bases lay outside the gene matches. Looked up from germline, CDR1 is MNHEY and CDR2 is SMNVEV (reference sequence).

The table lists this clonotype with many counts. V gene TRBV7-9 combines with J gene TRBJ2-7; maybe TRBD2 (6 bases). There are 14 residues in the CDR3. Germline values: CDR1 SEHNR, CDR2 FQNEAQ (reference sequence). V gave up 0 bases and J gave up 6 bases, with 12 bases separating them. The CDR3 coding sequence is TGTGCCAGCAGCTTAGCGGGGACTGGGATCGAGCAGTACTTC. Translation gives CASSLAGTGIEQYF. The full variable domain, rest sourced from reference TRBV7-9 and TRBJ2-7, is DTGVSQNPRHKITKRGQNVTFRCDPISEHNRLYWYRQTLGQGPEFLTYFQNEAQLEKSRLLSDRFSAERPKGSFSTLEIQRTEQGDSAMYLCASSLAGTGIEQYFGPGTRLTVT.

This clonotype appeared many times. The genes are TRBV29-1 and TRBJ1-1, with TRBD1 as a possible D gene (6 bases). Trimming cost V 5 bases and J 3 bases, with 7 bases left between them. This CDR3 comprises 11 residues. In germline, CDR1 is SQVTM, CDR2 ANQGSEA. This chain's CDR3 is CSVYRDTEAFF. The CDR3 DNA reads as TGCAGCGTTTACAGGGACACTGAAGCTTTCTTT.

This clonotype has a count of ten or more. This chain uses TRBV12-3 or TRBV12-4 with TRBJ2-1, with D possibly being TRBD2 (7 bases). V lost 7 bases and J 9 bases, leaving 10 bases between the germline ends. The CDR3 spans 11 residues. The CDR3, as DNA: TGTGCCAGCAAAGGGGGGGTTGAGCAGTTCTTC. Its protein product is CASKGGVEQFF.

This clonotype was observed a few times. The chain employs TRBV10-1 and TRBJ2-2, with D possibly TRBD2 on 5 matching bases. Germline-derived CDR1 and CDR2 are WNHNN and SYGVQD (reference sequence). The CDR3 is made up of 13 amino acids. Deletions cut 5 bases from V and 2 bases from J, with 6 bases between. CDR3 sequence (DNA): TGCGCCAGCAGTTCTAGCAACACCGGGGAGCTGTTTTTT. Its translation: CASSSSNTGELFF.

V is TRBV7-9 and J is TRBJ2-7, with 10 nucleotides matching TRBD1. The CDR3 covers 15 residues. Germline V gene lookup returns CDR1 SEHNR and CDR2 FQNEAQ (reference sequence). The J segment lost 6 bases and the V segment lost 5 bases, leaving 10 bases of the junction unmatched. In DNA form, the CDR3 reads TGTGCCAGCAGCCCGCGACAGGGGGCGGCTGGCGAGCAGTACTTC. Amino acid sequence: CASSPRQGAAGEQYF.